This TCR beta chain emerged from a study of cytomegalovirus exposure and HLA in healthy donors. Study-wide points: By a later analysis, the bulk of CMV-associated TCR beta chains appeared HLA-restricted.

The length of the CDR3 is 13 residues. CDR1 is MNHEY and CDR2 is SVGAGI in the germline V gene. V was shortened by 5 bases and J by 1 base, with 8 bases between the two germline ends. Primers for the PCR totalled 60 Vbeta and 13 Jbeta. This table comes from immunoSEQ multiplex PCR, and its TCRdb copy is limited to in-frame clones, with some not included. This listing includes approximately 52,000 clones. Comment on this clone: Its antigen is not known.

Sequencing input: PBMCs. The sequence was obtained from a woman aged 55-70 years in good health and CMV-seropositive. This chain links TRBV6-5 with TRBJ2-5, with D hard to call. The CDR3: CASSTGAQETQYF. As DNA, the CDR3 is TGTGCCAGCAGTACCGGAGCCCAAGAGACCCAGTACTTC.